This TCR beta chain emerged from a study of T cell changes during pregnancy in multiple sclerosis. Data came from immunoSEQ multiplex PCR; TCRdb stores just in-frame clones and leaves some out. The table includes under 50,000 clones, 85% to 95% detected once. The germline gives CDR1 PRHDT, CDR2 FYEKMQ (reference sequence). With 2 bases removed from V and 2 bases from J, the gap between germline ends came to 9 bases. There are 15 residues in the CDR3. The chain has TRBV13 and TRBJ2-2; D unresolved. The starting material was CD8+ T cells from peripheral blood mononuclear cells, obtained in the first trimester of pregnancy. This sequence was found in a female donor with multiple sclerosis, enrolled in a pregnancy study. As DNA, the CDR3 is TGTGCCAGCAGCTTAAAGCCAGGAAACACCGGGGAGCTGTTTTTT. Translated: CASSLKPGNTGELFF.